The TCR beta chain described here comes from a study of cytomegalovirus exposure and HLA in healthy donors. Study-level points and caveats: Sequencing likely caused a cluster of highly shared sequence variants. The listing of roughly 160 TCR beta chains classed them as cytomegalovirus-associated. The authors confirmed in vitro that three CMV-associated chains were specific for CMV antigens.

Concerning this clone: The antigen remains undetermined.

It was with 60 Vbeta and 13 Jbeta primers that the PCR ran. Assay: immunoSEQ multiplex PCR; the TCRdb copy retains only in-frame clones and omits some. Of 190,000 or so clones detected, more than 80% appear once; the ten largest clones hold 0.5% to 0.8%. V lost 0 bases to trimming and J lost 8 bases, with 17 bases between them. Germline loops: CDR1 SGHRS, CDR2 YFSETQ. This CDR3 is 15 amino acids long. The chain recombines TRBV5-1 with TRBJ1-2; weak D call: TRBD1 (5 bases). This clonotype originated in a boy younger than 18 in good health and CMV-seronegative. Sequencing was performed on PBMCs. CDR3 sequence (DNA): TGCGCCAGCAGCTTGGCGGAGGGGAACTGGGAAGGCTACACCTTC. Its translation: CASSLAEGNWEGYTF.